Ten or more counts support the clone carrying this T cell receptor (beta chain). What it binds is unknown. This CDR3 is 13 amino acids long. CDR1 and CDR2 (germline): GTSNPN, SVGIG (reference sequence). Trimming removed 2 bases from V and 8 bases from J; junction bases left unmatched: 6. This entry belongs to a study of T cells in Graves' hyperthyroidism and ophthalmopathy. Whole-study findings and limits: Ophthalmopathy was predicted by the model a median of 6.5 months ahead of onset.

The investigators amplified TCR beta CDR3 regions from RNA transcripts. HTBI primers were employed in a first-round RT-PCR of the TCR CDR3. One entry per CDR3 protein results from TCRdb running MiXCR on the multiplex PCR reads. This sample has over 250,000 distinct CDR3 sequences, with over 20% found just once. Sequences were obtained from blood. This clonotype was obtained from a man aged 25-45 years with Graves' ophthalmopathy. The chain couples TRBV30 to TRBJ1-2; 9 bases align to TRBD1. The CDR3 sequence: CAWSPGTGNGYTF. The CDR3 DNA reads as TGTGCCTGGAGTCCCGGGACAGGGAACGGCTACACCTTC. The full variable domain, in which reference TRBV30 and TRBJ1-2 provide the parts outside the CDR3, is SQTIHQWPATLVQPVGSPLSLECTVEGTSNPNLYWYRQAAGRGLQLLFYSVGIGQISSEVPQNLSASRPQDRQFILSSKKLLLSDSGFYLCAWSPGTGNGYTFGSGTRLTVV.